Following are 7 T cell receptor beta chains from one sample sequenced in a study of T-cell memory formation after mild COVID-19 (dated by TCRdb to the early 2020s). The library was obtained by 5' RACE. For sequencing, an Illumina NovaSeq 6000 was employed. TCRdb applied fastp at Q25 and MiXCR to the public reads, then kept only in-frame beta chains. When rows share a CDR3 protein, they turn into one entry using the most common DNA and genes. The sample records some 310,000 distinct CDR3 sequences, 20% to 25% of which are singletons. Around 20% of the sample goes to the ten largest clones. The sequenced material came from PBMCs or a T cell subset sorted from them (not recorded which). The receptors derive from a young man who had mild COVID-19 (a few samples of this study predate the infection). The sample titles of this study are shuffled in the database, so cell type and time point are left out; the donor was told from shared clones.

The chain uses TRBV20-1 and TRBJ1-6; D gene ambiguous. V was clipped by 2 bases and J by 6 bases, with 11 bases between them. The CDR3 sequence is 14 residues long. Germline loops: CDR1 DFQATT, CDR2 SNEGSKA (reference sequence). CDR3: CSARWPQRNSPLHF. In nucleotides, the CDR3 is TGCAGTGCTAGATGGCCCCAGCGTAATTCACCCCTCCACTTT.

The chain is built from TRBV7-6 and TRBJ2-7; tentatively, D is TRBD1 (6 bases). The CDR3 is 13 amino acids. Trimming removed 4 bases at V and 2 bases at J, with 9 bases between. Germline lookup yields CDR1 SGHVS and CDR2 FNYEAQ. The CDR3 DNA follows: TGTGCCAGCAGCTGGACAGCCGCCTACGAGCAGTACTTC. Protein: CASSWTAAYEQYF.

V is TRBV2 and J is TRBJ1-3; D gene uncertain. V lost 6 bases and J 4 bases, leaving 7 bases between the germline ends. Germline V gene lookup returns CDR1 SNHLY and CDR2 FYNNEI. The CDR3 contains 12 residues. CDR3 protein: CASRGLGNTIYF. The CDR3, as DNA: TGTGCCAGCAGAGGTCTGGGAAACACCATATATTTT.

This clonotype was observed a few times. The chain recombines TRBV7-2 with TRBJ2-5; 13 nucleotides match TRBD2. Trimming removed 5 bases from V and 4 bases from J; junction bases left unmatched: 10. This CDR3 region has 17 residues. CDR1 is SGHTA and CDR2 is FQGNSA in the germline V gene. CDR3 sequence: CASSQRTSGGRVETQYF. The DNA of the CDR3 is TGTGCCAGCAGCCAGCGGACTAGCGGGGGACGGGTAGAGACCCAGTACTTC.

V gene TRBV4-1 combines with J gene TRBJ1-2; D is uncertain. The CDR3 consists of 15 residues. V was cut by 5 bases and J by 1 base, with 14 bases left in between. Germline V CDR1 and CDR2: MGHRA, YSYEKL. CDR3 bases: TGCGCCAGCAGCACCCAGTCAGATCTTAACTATGGCTACACCTTC. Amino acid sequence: CASSTQSDLNYGYTF.

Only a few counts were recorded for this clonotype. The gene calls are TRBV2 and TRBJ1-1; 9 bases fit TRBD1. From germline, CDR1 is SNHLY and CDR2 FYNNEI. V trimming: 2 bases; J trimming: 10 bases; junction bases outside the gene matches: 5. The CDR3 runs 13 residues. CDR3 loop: CASSERDRVIAFF. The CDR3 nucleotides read TGTGCCAGCAGTGAACGGGACAGGGTTATAGCTTTCTTT.

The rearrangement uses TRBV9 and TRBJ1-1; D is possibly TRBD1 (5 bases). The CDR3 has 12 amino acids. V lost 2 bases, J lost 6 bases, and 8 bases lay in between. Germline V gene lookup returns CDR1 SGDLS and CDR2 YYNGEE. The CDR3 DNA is TGTGCCAGCAGCGTGGGGGGGTCTGAAGCTTTCTTT. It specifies CASSVGGSEAFF.